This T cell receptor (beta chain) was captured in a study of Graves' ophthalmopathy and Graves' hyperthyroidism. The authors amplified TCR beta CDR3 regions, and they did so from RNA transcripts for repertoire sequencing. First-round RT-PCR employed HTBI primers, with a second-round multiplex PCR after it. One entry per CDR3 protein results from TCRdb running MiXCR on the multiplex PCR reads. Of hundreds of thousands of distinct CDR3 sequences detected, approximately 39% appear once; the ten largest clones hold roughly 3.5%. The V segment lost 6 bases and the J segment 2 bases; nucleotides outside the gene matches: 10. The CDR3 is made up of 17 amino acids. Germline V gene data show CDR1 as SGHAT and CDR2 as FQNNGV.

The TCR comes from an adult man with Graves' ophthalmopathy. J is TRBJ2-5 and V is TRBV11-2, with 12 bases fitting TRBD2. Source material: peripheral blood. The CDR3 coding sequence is TGTGCCAGCAGAAACCGACGGACTAGCGGGGAACAAGAGACCCAGTACTTC. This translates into CASRNRRTSGEQETQYF.